The clone carrying this T cell receptor (beta chain) is a singleton in its sample. Its antigen remains unknown. The data belong to a study of cytomegalovirus exposure and HLA in healthy donors. The CDR3 is 17 residues long. CDR1 and CDR2 from the germline V gene are LGHNA and YSLEER. With 1 base removed from V and 1 base from J, the gap between germline ends came to 16 bases. Study results and caveats: Most TCR beta V segments were productive about 90% or about 30% of the time in an earlier analysis.

PCR primers comprised 60 Vbeta and 13 Jbeta primers. Method: immunoSEQ multiplex PCR; TCRdb's copy keeps in-frame clones and lacks some. The table has some 150,000 clones, roughly 80% seen once. The sample comprised PBMCs. This receptor was taken from a woman aged 45-60 years in good health and CMV-seronegative. The V gene is TRBV4-3, the J gene TRBJ1-1, with a tentative D call TRBD1 (6 bases). The CDR3: CASSQGYPGGANTEAFF. The CDR3 region has the DNA TGCGCCAGCAGCCAAGGGTATCCGGGGGGCGCGAACACTGAAGCTTTCTTT.